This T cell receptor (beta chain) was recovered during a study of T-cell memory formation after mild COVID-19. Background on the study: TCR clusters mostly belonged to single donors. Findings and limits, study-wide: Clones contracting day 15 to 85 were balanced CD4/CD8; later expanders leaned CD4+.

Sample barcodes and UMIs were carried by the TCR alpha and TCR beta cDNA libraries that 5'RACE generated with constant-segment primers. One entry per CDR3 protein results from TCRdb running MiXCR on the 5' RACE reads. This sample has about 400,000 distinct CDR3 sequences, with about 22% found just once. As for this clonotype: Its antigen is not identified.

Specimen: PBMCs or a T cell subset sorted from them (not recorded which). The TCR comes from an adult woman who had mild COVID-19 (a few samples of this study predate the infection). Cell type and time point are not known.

CDR3 in amino acids: CATSTNPGSSYEQYF. As DNA, the CDR3 is TGTGCCACCAGTACCAATCCAGGGAGCTCCTACGAGCAGTACTTC. The chain joins TRBV24-1 to TRBJ2-7; D assignment may be TRBD1 or TRBD2 (5 bases each). The V and J ends lost 6 bases and 0 bases respectively, with 14 bases between them. CDR1 is KGHDR, CDR2 SFDVKD, per germline. There are 15 residues in the CDR3.